Listed below are T cell receptor beta chains from one sample, sequenced in a study of spatial heterogeneity in lung cancer. TCRdb ran MiXCR on the 5' RACE reads and lists one entry per CDR3 protein. The data hold 9,500 to 15,000 distinct CDR3 sequences, with approximately 6.2% observed a single time. The starting material was normal lung tissue next to the tumor, obtained at surgery. All receptors come from a male donor with early-stage non-small cell lung cancer. Each CDR3 is given with its conserved first and last residue. The D gene is left open where the match is weak. Only part of the rows carry a size: once, few, many, or a class if the clone is expanded.

clone_size	d_call	v_call	j_call	cdr3_aa	cdr3_nt
medium-sized	-	TRBV11-2	TRBJ2-1	CASSFTAGTDEQFF	TGTGCCAGCAGCTTCACGGCAGGGACGGATGAGCAGTTCTTC
-	TRBD1	TRBV19	TRBJ2-3	CASSLPGQASDTQYF	TGTGCCAGTAGTCTACCGGGACAGGCATCAGATACGCAGTATTTT
medium-sized	-	TRBV20-1	TRBJ1-1	CSASNRLNTEAFF	TGCAGTGCTAGTAACAGATTGAACACTGAAGCTTTCTTT
-	-	TRBV7-2	TRBJ2-4	CASSSGTKGAIQYF	TGTGCCAGCAGCTCCGGGACTAAGGGGGCCATTCAGTACTTC
many	TRBD2	TRBV7-2	TRBJ2-2	CASSQILAAGELFF	TGTGCCAGCAGCCAAATACTAGCGGCCGGGGAGCTGTTTTTT
medium-sized	-	TRBV4-3	TRBJ2-2	CASSQKSGGVHIGELFF	TGCGCCAGCAGCCAAAAATCAGGCGGTGTACATATCGGGGAGCTGTTTTTT
many	TRBD1	TRBV14	TRBJ1-1	CASSQGYLGTGKMNTEAFF	TGTGCCAGCAGCCAAGGCTATCTAGGGACAGGGAAGATGAACACTGAAGCTTTCTTT
medium-sized	-	TRBV25-1	TRBJ2-3	CASSAGPDTQYF	TGTGCCAGCAGTGCTGGGCCAGATACGCAGTATTTT
many	TRBD1	TRBV28	TRBJ1-2	CASSLGTGRGYGYTF	TGTGCCAGCAGTTTAGGGACAGGGAGGGGCTATGGCTACACCTTC
many	TRBD2	TRBV2	TRBJ2-7	CASSLETSGHYSYEQYF	TGTGCCAGCAGTCTAGAGACTAGCGGACATTACTCCTACGAGCAGTACTTC
many	-	TRBV12-3/TRBV12-4	TRBJ2-2	CASTPLGASRTGELFF	TGTGCCAGCACACCCCTTGGGGCTTCGAGGACCGGGGAGCTGTTTTTT
many	-	TRBV10-3	TRBJ1-2	CAITGGNYGYTF	TGTGCCATCACCGGGGGGAACTATGGCTACACCTTC
many	-	TRBV15	TRBJ2-3	CATSSRTRPSTDTQYF	TGTGCCACCAGCTCCAGGACACGCCCTAGCACAGATACGCAGTATTTT
many	TRBD1	TRBV20-1	TRBJ1-1	CSARGTGELEAFF	TGCAGTGCTAGAGGGACAGGGGAACTTGAAGCTTTCTTT
medium-sized	-	TRBV7-9	TRBJ2-2	CASSFLGTGELFF	TGTGCCAGCAGCTTTCTTGGTACCGGGGAGCTGTTTTTT
many	-	TRBV20-1	TRBJ2-5	CSAGGIQETQYF	TGCAGTGCCGGTGGGATTCAAGAGACCCAGTACTTC
many	TRBD1	TRBV2	TRBJ1-2	CASGQGLRGYTF	TGTGCCAGCGGACAGGGGTTAAGAGGCTACACCTTC
medium-sized	-	TRBV6-1	TRBJ1-2	CASSAQGGDGYTF	TGTGCCAGCAGTGCTCAAGGGGGTGATGGCTACACCTTC
many	-	TRBV5-6	TRBJ2-2	CASRRRGELFF	TGTGCCAGCAGGAGGCGGGGGGAGCTGTTTTTT
many	TRBD1	TRBV20-1	TRBJ1-2	CSAGDRGRKGYTF	TGCAGTGCTGGGGACAGGGGGCGCAAGGGCTACACCTTC
many	TRBD2	TRBV9	TRBJ2-3	CASSGGRAQHGTDTQYF	TGTGCCAGCAGCGGCGGGAGGGCTCAACACGGCACAGATACGCAGTATTTT
many	-	TRBV20-1	TRBJ1-5	CSALNSDLEPQPQHF	TGCAGTGCGTTAAATTCCGACCTCGAGCCTCAGCCCCAGCATTTT
-	TRBD2	TRBV7-8	TRBJ2-5	CASSVPAGGPRETQYF	TGTGCCAGCAGCGTGCCAGCGGGAGGGCCTCGGGAGACCCAGTACTTC
many	-	TRBV3-1	TRBJ1-5	CASSQDMRDQPQHF	TGTGCCAGCAGCCAAGATATGAGGGATCAGCCCCAGCATTTT
many	TRBD1	TRBV28	TRBJ2-7	CASRTLGQGFDEQYF	TGTGCCAGCAGAACCCTCGGACAGGGCTTTGACGAGCAGTACTTC